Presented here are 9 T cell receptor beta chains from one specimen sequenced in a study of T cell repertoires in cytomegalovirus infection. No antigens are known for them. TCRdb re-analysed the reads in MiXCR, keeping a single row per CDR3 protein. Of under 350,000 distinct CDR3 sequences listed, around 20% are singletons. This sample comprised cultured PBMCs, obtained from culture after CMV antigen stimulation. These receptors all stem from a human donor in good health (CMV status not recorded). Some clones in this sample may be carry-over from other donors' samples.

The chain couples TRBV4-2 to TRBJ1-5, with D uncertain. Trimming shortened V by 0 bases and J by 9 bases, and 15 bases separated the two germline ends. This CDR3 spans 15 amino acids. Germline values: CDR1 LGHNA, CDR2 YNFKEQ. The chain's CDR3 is CASSQEATGGWPQHF. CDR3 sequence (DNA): TGTGCCAGCAGCCAAGAAGCTACGGGTGGATGGCCCCAGCATTTT.

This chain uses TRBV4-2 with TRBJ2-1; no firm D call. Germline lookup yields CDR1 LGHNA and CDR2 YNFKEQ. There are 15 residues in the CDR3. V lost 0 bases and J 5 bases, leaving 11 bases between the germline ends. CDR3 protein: CASSQDPGPDNEQFF. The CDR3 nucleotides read TGTGCCAGCAGCCAAGACCCCGGGCCAGACAATGAGCAGTTCTTC.

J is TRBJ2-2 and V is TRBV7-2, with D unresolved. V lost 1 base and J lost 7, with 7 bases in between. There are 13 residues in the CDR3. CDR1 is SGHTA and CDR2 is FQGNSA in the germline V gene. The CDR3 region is CASSLVTGGELFF. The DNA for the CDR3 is TGTGCCAGCAGCTTAGTGACGGGCGGGGAGCTGTTTTTT.

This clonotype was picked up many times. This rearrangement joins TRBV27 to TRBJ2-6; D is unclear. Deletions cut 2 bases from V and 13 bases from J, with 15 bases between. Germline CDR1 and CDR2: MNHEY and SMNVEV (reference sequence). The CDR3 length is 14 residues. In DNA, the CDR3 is TGTGCCAGCAGTTTAGGAAGTGCCGCCCGGGTCCTGACTTTC. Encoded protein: CASSLGSAARVLTF.

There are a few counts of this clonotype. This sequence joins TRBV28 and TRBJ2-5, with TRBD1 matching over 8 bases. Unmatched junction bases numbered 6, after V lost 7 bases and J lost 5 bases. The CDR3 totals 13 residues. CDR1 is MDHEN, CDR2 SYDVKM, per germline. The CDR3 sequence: CASTAGGRETQYF. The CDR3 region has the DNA TGTGCCAGCACCGCAGGGGGCCGGGAGACCCAGTACTTC.

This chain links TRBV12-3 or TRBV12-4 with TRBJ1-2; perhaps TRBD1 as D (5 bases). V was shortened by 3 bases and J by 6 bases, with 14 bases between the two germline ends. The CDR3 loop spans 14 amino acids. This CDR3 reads CASSLRGRSNGYTF. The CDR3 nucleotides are TGTGCCAGCAGTTTGAGGGGAAGAAGCAATGGCTACACCTTC.

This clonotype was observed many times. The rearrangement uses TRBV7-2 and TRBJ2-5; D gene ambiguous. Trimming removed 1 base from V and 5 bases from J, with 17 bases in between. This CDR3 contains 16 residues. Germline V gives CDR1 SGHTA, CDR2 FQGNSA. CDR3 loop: CASSLGVTQGWETQYF. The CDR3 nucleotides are TGTGCCAGCAGCTTAGGGGTAACGCAAGGGTGGGAGACCCAGTACTTC.

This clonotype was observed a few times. In nucleotides, the CDR3 is TGCGCCAGCAGCTTCACTATACCGGACAGGAGCACAGATACGCAGTATTTT. As protein: CASSFTIPDRSTDTQYF. The J gene is TRBJ2-3, the V gene TRBV5-1; 7 bases are shared with TRBD1. Unmatched junction bases numbered 9, after V lost 2 bases and J lost 0 bases. CDR1 is SGHRS and CDR2 is YFSETQ in the germline V gene. The CDR3 length is 17 residues.

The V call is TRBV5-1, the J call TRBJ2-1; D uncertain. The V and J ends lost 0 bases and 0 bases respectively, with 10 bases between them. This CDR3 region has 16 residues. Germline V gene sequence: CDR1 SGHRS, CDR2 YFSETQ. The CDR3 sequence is CASSLDRLVSYNEQFF. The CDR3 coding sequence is TGCGCCAGCAGCTTGGATCGGCTAGTCTCCTACAATGAGCAGTTCTTC.